Listed below are T cell receptor beta chains from one sample, sequenced in a study of cytomegalovirus exposure and HLA in healthy donors. Assay used: immunoSEQ multiplex PCR; TCRdb lists only in-frame clones, some missing. The sample holds approximately 130,000 clones. Source material: PBMCs. All receptors come from a woman aged 60-75 years in good health and CMV-seronegative. The CDR3 runs from the conserved cysteine through the conserved F or W. D genes are given only for firm matches.

V gene	D gene	J gene	CDR3 DNA	CDR3 protein
TRBV29-1	TRBD1	TRBJ2-2	TGCAGCGTTGAAGATCAGGACAGGGTAAAGAACACCGGGGAGCTGTTTTTT	CSVEDQDRVKNTGELFF
TRBV7-7	-	TRBJ2-2	TGTGCTAGCAGCTTCCCAGGCACCGGGGAGCTGTTTTTT	CASSFPGTGELFF
TRBV11-2	-	TRBJ2-7	TGTGCCAGCAGCTTCGGGGACGGGGGCTACGAGCAGTACTTC	CASSFGDGGYEQYF
TRBV6-1	-	TRBJ1-6	TGTGCCAGCAGTGAAGAGTGGACATTCTATAATTCACCCCTCCACTTT	CASSEEWTFYNSPLHF
TRBV28	TRBD2	TRBJ2-4	TGTGCCAGCAGTTTACCCATAGCGGGGGAAGCCAAAAACATTCAGTACTTC	CASSLPIAGEAKNIQYF
TRBV28	-	TRBJ1-1	TGTGCCAGCAGTTTAGAACCGGGAGGGGGGACTGAAGCTTTCTTT	CASSLEPGGGTEAFF
TRBV4-1	TRBD1	TRBJ2-7	TGCGCCAGCAGCCACTCGGGACAGCCTCCCTACGAGCAGTACTTC	CASSHSGQPPYEQYF
TRBV28	TRBD1	TRBJ1-4	TGTGCCAGCAGTTTCCCGACAGGGGATAATGAAAAACTGTTTTTT	CASSFPTGDNEKLFF
TRBV15	TRBD2	TRBJ2-3	TGTGCCACCAGCCCCGGGACTAGCGGGGGCCAAAGCACAGATACGCAGTATTTT	CATSPGTSGGQSTDTQYF
TRBV7-2	TRBD1	TRBJ1-1	TGTGCCAGCAGCCCAACAGGGGTTAGCACTGAAGCTTTCTTT	CASSPTGVSTEAFF
TRBV2	TRBD1	TRBJ2-1	TGTGCCAGCAGTGAGAGGACAGGGGGGTACAATGAGCAGTTCTTC	CASSERTGGYNEQFF
TRBV15	-	TRBJ2-5	TGTGCCACCAGCAGAGTCTTCTCCCAAGAGACCCAGTACTTC	CATSRVFSQETQYF
TRBV5-1	-	TRBJ2-3	TGCGCCAGCAGCTTGGTGAGGGCAAGTGGCACAGATACGCAGTATTTT	CASSLVRASGTDTQYF
TRBV6-1	TRBD2	TRBJ2-7	TGTGCCAGCAGTCTTGGGACTAGCGGCTACGAGCAGTACTTC	CASSLGTSGYEQYF
TRBV27	TRBD1	TRBJ2-7	TGTGCCAGCAGTCGGGACAGGTCCTCCTACGAGCAGTACTTC	CASSRDRSSYEQYF
TRBV6-6	TRBD1	TRBJ1-5	TGTGCCAGCAGTTACACAGGGGGTAGCAATCAGCCCCAGCATTTT	CASSYTGGSNQPQHF
TRBV9	TRBD2	TRBJ2-7	TGTGCCAGCAGCCCTCCCGGGCTAGCGGGGGGCCTCGAGCAGTACTTC	CASSPPGLAGGLEQYF
TRBV29-1	-	TRBJ1-1	TGCAGAGTAACAGGGCACATGAACACTGAAGCTTTCTTT	CRVTGHMNTEAFF
TRBV29-1	-	TRBJ1-1	TGCAGCGTTTCCTGGGGGCCCGAAGCTTTCTTT	CSVSWGPEAFF
TRBV4-1	TRBD2	TRBJ2-1	TGCGCCAGCAGCGCCCGGACTAGCGGGGGTGTCAATGAGCAGTTCTTC	CASSARTSGGVNEQFF
TRBV7-9	TRBD1	TRBJ1-4	TGTGCCAGCAGCCTAGGGGACAGGGCTAATGAAAAACTGTTTTTT	CASSLGDRANEKLFF
TRBV6-5	-	TRBJ2-1	TGTGCCAGCAGCTTCCCCGGGACTAATGAGCAGTTCTTC	CASSFPGTNEQFF
TRBV10-1	-	TRBJ1-2	TGCGCCACCCAAACGGAGAGGGTAACCCCTGGTAGCCACGATGGCTACACCTTC	CATQTERVTPGSHDGYTF
TRBV25-1	TRBD1	TRBJ1-1	TGTGCCAGCAGTGACAGGGGGCTCCTCCTGAACACTGAAGCTTTCTTT	CASSDRGLLLNTEAFF
TRBV12-2	-	TRBJ2-1	TGTGCAAGTCGCTTAGGGCTAGCCTCCTACAATGAGCAGTTCTTC	CASRLGLASYNEQFF
TRBV4-1	TRBD1	TRBJ1-1	TGCGCCAGCAGCCAAGGAAGGGGGCGTGTGAACACTGAAGCTTTCTTT	CASSQGRGRVNTEAFF
TRBV6-5	-	TRBJ2-7	TGTGCCAGCAGTTATTCGGTAGGGGGCTCCTACGAGCAGTACTTC	CASSYSVGGSYEQYF
TRBV30	TRBD2	TRBJ2-1	TGTGCCTGGACCTTGGGACTAGCGGCCGACAATGAGCAGTTCTTC	CAWTLGLAADNEQFF
TRBV2	-	TRBJ1-1	TGTGCCAGCAGTGTAAGGGGTGGCTCTGAAGCTTTCTTT	CASSVRGGSEAFF
TRBV2	TRBD1	TRBJ1-6	TGTGCCAGCAGTGTTGGGCAGGGGGTGGGTTCACCCCTCCACTTT	CASSVGQGVGSPLHF
TRBV6-1	TRBD1	TRBJ2-7	TGTGCCAGCAAGCCCCGGGACAGTTACTCCTACGAGCAGTACTTC	CASKPRDSYSYEQYF
TRBV6-1	-	TRBJ1-1	TGTGCCAGCAGTGAACTACAGGGTGTGGGGCACACTGAAGCTTTCTTT	CASSELQGVGHTEAFF
TRBV7-9	-	TRBJ1-5	TGTGCCAGCAGCTCTGGACAGACTCAGCCCCAGCATTTT	CASSSGQTQPQHF
TRBV11-3	-	TRBJ2-2	TGTGCCAGCAGCGCGGACAGAGGCAACACCGGGGAGCTGTTTTTT	CASSADRGNTGELFF
TRBV5-1	TRBD2	TRBJ2-3	TGCGCCAGCAGCTTGTTCCCGGGGGGGCTGTCAGATACGCAGTATTTT	CASSLFPGGLSDTQYF
TRBV18	TRBD1	TRBJ1-5	TGTGCCAGCTCACCAGGACAGGGAGAGCAGCCCCAGCATTTT	CASSPGQGEQPQHF
TRBV29-1	TRBD1	TRBJ1-5	TGCAGCGTCCTAGACAGGGCCAATATTGGACAGCCCCAGCATTTT	CSVLDRANIGQPQHF
TRBV2	-	TRBJ1-5	TGTGCCAGCAGGGATAGAACAGGTGGAAATCAGCCCCAGCATTTT	CASRDRTGGNQPQHF
TRBV11-2	TRBD2	TRBJ2-1	TGTGCCAGCAGCTTCTCCGGGACTAGCGCTGTTAGAGAGCAGTTCTTC	CASSFSGTSAVREQFF
TRBV28	-	TRBJ2-3	TGTGCCAGCAGATCTTCTACCACAGATACGCAGTATTTT	CASRSSTTDTQYF
TRBV6-1	TRBD1	TRBJ1-5	TGTGCCAGCAGCGACAGGGGGTATAGCAATCAGCCCCAGCATTTT	CASSDRGYSNQPQHF
TRBV10-3	-	TRBJ2-1	TGTGCCATCCGACAGACCAAACAGGGTGGCTCCTACAATGAGCAGTTCTTC	CAIRQTKQGGSYNEQFF
TRBV29-1	-	TRBJ1-1	TGCAGCGCACGTCGTGAGACAGCGAACACTGAAGCTTTCTTT	CSARRETANTEAFF
TRBV7-8	TRBD2	TRBJ2-5	TGTGCCAGCAGCTTGGGCGGGAGAAGTAAGGAGACCCAGTACTTC	CASSLGGRSKETQYF
TRBV29-1	-	TRBJ2-6	TGCAGCGTAACCGGGTCTGGGGCCAACGTCCTGACTTTC	CSVTGSGANVLTF
TRBV7-9	TRBD1	TRBJ1-6	TGTGCCAGCAGCTTAGGGGACAGGGTTAATTCACCCCTCCACTTT	CASSLGDRVNSPLHF
TRBV5-1	TRBD2	TRBJ2-6	TGCGCCAGCAGCCGTGGGTTAGCGGGAGAGTTTGGGGCCAACGTCCTGACTTTC	CASSRGLAGEFGANVLTF
TRBV28	TRBD1	TRBJ2-7	TGTGCCAGCAACTCTCAAGGGGGGACAGGGGTATACTTC	CASNSQGGTGVYF
TRBV19	TRBD1	TRBJ2-7	TGTGCCAGTAGTATAACCGGGACAGGGTCGTCCTACGAGCAGTACTTC	CASSITGTGSSYEQYF
TRBV2	TRBD1	TRBJ1-1	TGTGCCAGCAGTGAAGAAGGGGGCAAATTCACTGAAGCTTTCTTT	CASSEEGGKFTEAFF